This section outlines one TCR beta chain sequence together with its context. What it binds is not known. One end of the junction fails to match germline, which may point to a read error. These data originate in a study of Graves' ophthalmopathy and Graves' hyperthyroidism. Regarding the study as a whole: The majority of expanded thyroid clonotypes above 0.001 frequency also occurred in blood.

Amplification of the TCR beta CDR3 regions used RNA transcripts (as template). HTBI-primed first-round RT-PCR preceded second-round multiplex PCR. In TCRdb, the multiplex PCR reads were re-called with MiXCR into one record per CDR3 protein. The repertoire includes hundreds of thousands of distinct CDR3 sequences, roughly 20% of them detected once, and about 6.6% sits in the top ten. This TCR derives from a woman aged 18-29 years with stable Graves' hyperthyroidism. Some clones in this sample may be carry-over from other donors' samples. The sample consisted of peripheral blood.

The CDR3 DNA follows: TGTGCCAGTAGTGATATCAGGCAAGAGACCCAGTACTTC. Translated: CASSDIRQETQYF. The V gene is TRBV2, the J gene TRBJ2-5; D not certain. The germline CDR1 and CDR2 sequences are SNHLY and FYNNEI. The length of the CDR3 is 13 residues.